The 21 T cell receptor beta chains presented below share a single source sample, sequenced in a study of T-cell memory formation after mild COVID-19. TCRdb independently ran MiXCR on the 5' RACE reads; one entry per CDR3 protein. This table holds approximately 570,000 distinct CDR3 sequences, about a sixth found once. The specimen was PBMCs or a T cell subset sorted from them (not recorded which). The origin of the receptors is an adult woman who had mild COVID-19 (a few samples of this study predate the infection). Cell type and time point are not known.

The chain joins TRBV5-1 to TRBJ2-2; TRBD2 matches at 11 bases. CDR3 length equals 16 residues. With V trimmed by 5 bases and J by 0 bases, 3 bases remained unmatched. From germline, CDR1 is SGHRS and CDR2 YFSETQ. The CDR3 sequence is CASSWTSGSNTGELFF. The CDR3 DNA reads as TGCGCCAGCAGTTGGACTAGCGGGTCGAACACCGGGGAGCTGTTTTTT.

This chain links TRBV20-1 with TRBJ1-2; no reliable D call. Per germline, CDR1 DFQATT and CDR2 SNEGSKA (reference sequence). This CDR3 region has 13 residues. Trimming pared 4 bases from V and 3 bases from J, leaving 12 bases between. This chain's CDR3 is CSANDVVYYGYTF. The CDR3 DNA sequence: TGCAGTGCTAACGACGTGGTGTACTATGGCTACACCTTC.

This clonotype was seen many times. This chain connects TRBV20-1 to TRBJ1-1, with unresolved D. The germline gives CDR1 DFQATT, CDR2 SNEGSKA (reference sequence). V was clipped by 7 bases and J by 5 bases, with 14 bases between them. The length of the CDR3 is 12 residues. The CDR3 region has the DNA TGCAGTGGCGGCAGGCGGGAGACTGAAGCTTTCTTT. Its translation is CSGGRRETEAFF.

This rearrangement joins TRBV13 to TRBJ2-7; TRBD1 might be the D (5 bases). The germline V gene has CDR1 PRHDT and CDR2 FYEKMQ (reference sequence). This CDR3 is 13 amino acids long. Trimming stripped 2 bases from V and 3 bases from J, with 8 bases between. This chain's CDR3 is CASSLRGFYEQYF. The CDR3 DNA follows: TGTGCCAGCAGCTTAAGGGGTTTCTACGAGCAGTACTTC.

This clonotype has only a few counts. The rearrangement links TRBV7-3 to TRBJ2-2; 8 nucleotides align to TRBD2. This CDR3 region has 15 residues. Unmatched junction bases numbered 5, after V lost 4 bases and J lost 4 bases. Germline CDR1 reads SGHTA; CDR2 reads FQGTGA. The CDR3, as DNA: TGTGCCAGCAGCTCTAGCGGGCCGGCCACCGGGGAGCTGTTTTTT. It translates to CASSSSGPATGELFF.

This clonotype was found a few times. This chain uses TRBV5-1 with TRBJ2-5; D uncertain. This CDR3 is 13 amino acids long. Trimming took 4 bases from V and 1 from J, leaving 8 bases between them. In germline, CDR1 is SGHRS, CDR2 YFSETQ. CDR3 loop: CASSAQLQETQYF. As DNA, the CDR3 is TGCGCCAGCAGCGCACAGCTCCAAGAGACCCAGTACTTC. The complete variable domain, with remaining parts taken from reference TRBV5-1 and TRBJ2-5, reads KAGVTQTPRYLIKTRGQQVTLSCSPISGHRSVSWYQQTPGQGLQFLFEYFSETQRNKGNFPGRFSGRQFSNSRSEMNVSTLELGDSALYLCASSAQLQETQYFGPGTRLLVL.

The chain has TRBV5-5 and TRBJ2-1, with D possibly TRBD1 on 7 matching bases. Germline loops: CDR1 SGHKS, CDR2 YYEKEE (reference sequence). The length of the CDR3 is 18 residues. V was pared by 0 bases and J by 12 bases, with 28 bases between. The CDR3 reads CASSLDHTGAGWTMVQFF. In DNA form, the CDR3 reads TGTGCCAGCAGCTTGGACCACACAGGGGCGGGGTGGACAATGGTGCAGTTCTTC.

This chain connects TRBV5-6 to TRBJ2-3, with TRBD2 identical over 8 bases. Germline CDR1 is SGHDT and CDR2 is YYEEEE. CDR3 size: 17 residues. With 3 bases clipped from V and 2 bases from J, the junction kept 11 bases outside the gene matches. The CDR3 spells CASSYPLAGPYTDTQYF. DNA for the CDR3: TGTGCCAGCAGCTACCCGTTAGCGGGACCTTACACAGATACGCAGTATTTT.

This chain links TRBV27 with TRBJ2-7, with no clear D. V dropped 6 bases and J dropped 6 bases, with 15 bases sitting between them. This CDR3 contains 13 residues. Germline CDR1 MNHEY, CDR2 SMNVEV (reference sequence). The CDR3 loop is CASSLTSTFEQYF. The CDR3 DNA follows: TGTGCCAGCAGCCTCACATCTACGTTCGAGCAGTACTTC.

The chain employs TRBV6-2 or TRBV6-3 and TRBJ1-1; D gene uncertain. Germline V gene data show CDR1 as MNHEY and CDR2 as SVGEGT. V shed 0 bases and J shed 5 bases, with 16 bases lying between them. This CDR3 region has 16 residues. This CDR3 reads CASSYSAVNRATEAFF. For the CDR3, the DNA is TGTGCCAGCAGTTACTCGGCCGTGAACAGAGCAACTGAAGCTTTCTTT.

The chain uses TRBV15 and TRBJ1-3; D is ambiguous. The CDR3 loop spans 14 amino acids. V was pared by 0 bases and J by 0 bases, with 3 bases between. CDR1 is LNHNV and CDR2 is YYDKDF in the germline V gene (reference sequence). CDR3 sequence (DNA): TGTGCCACCAGCAGAGAACTCTCTGGAAACACCATATATTTT. Amino acid sequence: CATSRELSGNTIYF.

J is TRBJ1-2 and V is TRBV6-6, with D maybe TRBD1 (6 bases). CDR1 and CDR2 (germline): MNHNY, SVGAGI (reference sequence). Trimming pared 2 bases from V and 8 bases from J, leaving 18 bases between. CDR3 size: 15 residues. CDR3 DNA: TGTGCCAGCAGTTACCATTCGGGGGACACGGTCGGCTACACCTTC. It is translated as CASSYHSGDTVGYTF.

This rearrangement joins TRBV24-1 to TRBJ1-2; 7 bases map to TRBD1. This CDR3 has 17 amino acids. Germline values: CDR1 KGHDR, CDR2 SFDVKD. The V segment lost 2 bases and the J segment 4 bases; nucleotides outside the gene matches: 12. The CDR3, as DNA: TGTGCCACCAGTGATTCGGGGACAGATACAATGAGCTATGGCTACACCTTC. It yields the protein CATSDSGTDTMSYGYTF.

The chain links TRBV2 to TRBJ1-4, with D possibly TRBD1 on 5 matching bases. This CDR3 has 13 amino acids. V was trimmed by 5 bases and J by 7 bases, leaving 11 bases between them. CDR1 and CDR2 (germline): SNHLY, FYNNEI. CDR3 protein: CASSKDMSEKLFF. The DNA for the CDR3 is TGTGCCAGCAGTAAGGACATGAGTGAAAAACTGTTTTTT.

This clonotype was picked up a small number of times. This chain links TRBV28 with TRBJ2-7; D might be TRBD2 (5 bases). This CDR3 comprises 13 residues. Germline V CDR1 and CDR2: MDHEN, SYDVKM. The V gene lost 0 bases and the J gene lost 2 bases, with 5 bases spanning the gap. The CDR3 reads CASSLWRAYEQYF. The CDR3 DNA reads as TGTGCCAGCAGTTTATGGCGGGCCTACGAGCAGTACTTC.

This clonotype was seen only a few times. This CDR3 reads CASRGGLFSYNEQFF. As DNA, the CDR3 is TGTGCCAGCAGGGGGGGACTATTCTCCTACAATGAGCAGTTCTTC. The V call is TRBV3-1, the J call TRBJ2-1; 7 bases line up with TRBD2. The germline gives CDR1 LGHDT, CDR2 YNNKEL (reference sequence). The length of the CDR3 is 15 residues. The V and J ends lost 6 bases and 0 bases, in that order; junction bases with no gene match: 5.

V usage is TRBV29-1 and J usage is TRBJ1-3; D call uncertain. The CDR3 has 15 residues. Germline V gene sequence: CDR1 SQVTM, CDR2 ANQGSEA. Trimming shortened V by 4 bases and J by 2 bases, and 15 bases separated the two germline ends. CDR3 sequence: CSVASGMGTGNTIYF. DNA of the CDR3: TGCAGCGTTGCGTCTGGGATGGGCACTGGAAACACCATATATTTT.

This chain connects TRBV7-2 to TRBJ1-3; D is possibly TRBD1 (5 bases). The V end lost 5 bases, the J end lost 1 base, and 15 bases lay between the germline ends. The CDR3 loop spans 16 amino acids. Germline V gives CDR1 SGHTA, CDR2 FQGNSA. The CDR3 DNA sequence: TGTGCCAGCAGCCCATCCCCCGGGGCGTCTGGAAACACCATATATTTT. Amino acid sequence: CASSPSPGASGNTIYF. Based on the CDR3 plus reference TRBV7-2 and TRBJ1-3, the full variable domain is GAGVSQSPSNKVTEKGKDVELRCDPISGHTALYWYRQSLGQGLEFLIYFQGNSAPDKSGLPSDRFSAERTGGSVSTLTIQRTQQEDSAVYLCASSPSPGASGNTIYFGEGSWLTVV.

A few counts support this clonotype. The chain joins TRBV7-9 to TRBJ1-3, with D possibly TRBD1 on 6 matching bases. Germline V gene lookup returns CDR1 SEHNR and CDR2 FQNEAQ (reference sequence). Trimming stripped 4 bases from V and 0 bases from J, with 16 bases between. This CDR3 contains 17 residues. CDR3 loop: CASSSYLTGRSGNTIYF. In nucleotides, the CDR3 is TGTGCCAGCAGCTCCTATTTGACAGGCCGCTCTGGAAACACCATATATTTT.

V usage is TRBV5-1 and J usage is TRBJ2-3; no definite D call. Germline CDR1 and CDR2: SGHRS and YFSETQ. This CDR3 contains 14 residues. Trimming stripped 1 base from V and 4 bases from J, with 10 bases between. The CDR3 region is CASSLMGSADTQYF. The CDR3 region has the DNA TGCGCCAGCAGCTTGATGGGCAGCGCAGATACGCAGTATTTT.

This chain connects TRBV21-1 to TRBJ2-5. TRBV21-1 is deemed a pseudogene. The CDR3 is 16 residues long. CDR3 bases: TGTGCCAGCAGCAAAGGCCACCTTACTACCCCAGAGACCCAGTACTTC. This gives the protein CASSKGHLTTPETQYF.